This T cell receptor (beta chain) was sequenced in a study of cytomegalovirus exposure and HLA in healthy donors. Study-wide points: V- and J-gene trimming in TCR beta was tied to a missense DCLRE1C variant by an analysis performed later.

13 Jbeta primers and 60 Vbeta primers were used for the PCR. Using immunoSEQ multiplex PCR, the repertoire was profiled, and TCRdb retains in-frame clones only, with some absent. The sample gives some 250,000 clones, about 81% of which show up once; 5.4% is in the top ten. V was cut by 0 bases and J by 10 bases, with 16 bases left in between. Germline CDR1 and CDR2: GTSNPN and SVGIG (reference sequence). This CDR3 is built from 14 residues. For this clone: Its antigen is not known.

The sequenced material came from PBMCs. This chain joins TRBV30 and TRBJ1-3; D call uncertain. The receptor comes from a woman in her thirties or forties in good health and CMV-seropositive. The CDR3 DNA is TGTGCCTGGAGTGTAGTCGGAGGTGAGCGGACCATATATTTT. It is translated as CAWSVVGGERTIYF.